Following are 7 T cell receptor beta chains from one sample sequenced in a study of cytomegalovirus exposure and HLA in healthy donors. The PCR had 60 Vbeta and 13 Jbeta primers. The protocol was immunoSEQ multiplex PCR, while the TCRdb copy is restricted to in-frame clones and leaves out a portion. The sample yields approximately 110,000 clones, 65% to 85% seen once. The source material was PBMCs. Every receptor here comes from a woman aged 18-29 years in good health and CMV-seronegative.

The chain uses TRBV19 and TRBJ2-1, with TRBD2 as a possible D gene (7 bases). The germline V and J ends were trimmed by 11 bases and 0 bases, with 26 bases remaining between them. Germline V gives CDR1 LNHDA, CDR2 SQIVND (reference sequence). The CDR3 is made up of 18 amino acids. The CDR3 loop reads CASSPLGGAYYSYNEQFF. The CDR3 nucleotides are TGTGCCTCCTCACCCCTAGGGGGGGCCTATTACTCCTACAATGAGCAGTTCTTC. The full variable domain, its missing parts supplied by reference TRBV19 and TRBJ2-1, is DGGITQSPKYLFRKEGQNVTLSCEQNLNHDAMYWYRQDPGQGLRLIYYSQIVNDFQKGDIAEGYSVSREKKESFPLTVTSAQKNPTAFYLCASSPLGGAYYSYNEQFFGPGTRLTVL.

The chain joins TRBV28 to TRBJ2-3; 7 bases are a match to TRBD1. Germline CDR1 is MDHEN and CDR2 is SYDVKM. The CDR3 runs to 18 residues. With V trimmed by 5 bases and J by 4 bases, 18 bases remained unmatched. Here the CDR3 DNA reads TGTGCCAGCAGTCCCCCCCGTGGACAGGTCCGAGTCTCAGATACGCAGTATTTT. This encodes CASSPPRGQVRVSDTQYF.

The chain is built from TRBV27 and TRBJ2-7, with a possible D match to TRBD2 (5 bases). Looked up from germline, CDR1 is MNHEY and CDR2 is SMNVEV (reference sequence). V was clipped by 0 bases and J by 1 base, with 7 bases between them. The CDR3 spans 14 residues. Here the CDR3 reads CASSLSGGSYEQYF. For the CDR3, the DNA is TGTGCCAGCAGTTTATCGGGCGGGTCCTACGAGCAGTACTTC.

In this sample, this clone turned up once. V gene TRBV19 combines with J gene TRBJ2-2, with TRBD2 identical over 14 bases. Per germline, CDR1 LNHDA and CDR2 SQIVND (reference sequence). The CDR3 sequence is 15 residues long. The ends lost 5 bases at V and 6 bases at J; junction bases unmatched: 2. The CDR3 region is CASSGTSGSAGELFF. The DNA for the CDR3 is TGTGCCAGTAGTGGGACTAGCGGGAGCGCCGGGGAGCTGTTTTTT. The whole variable domain, remainder taken from reference TRBV19 and TRBJ2-2, is DGGITQSPKYLFRKEGQNVTLSCEQNLNHDAMYWYRQDPGQGLRLIYYSQIVNDFQKGDIAEGYSVSREKKESFPLTVTSAQKNPTAFYLCASSGTSGSAGELFFGEGSRLTVL.

V gene TRBV7-2 combines with J gene TRBJ1-2; D possibly corresponds to TRBD1 (6 bases). The CDR3 runs 15 residues. Germline values: CDR1 SGHTA, CDR2 FQGNSA. Trimming removed 5 bases at V and 5 bases at J, with 18 bases between. The CDR3 loop is CASSPNRVVVYGYTF. The CDR3 DNA is TGTGCCAGCAGCCCTAACAGGGTGGTAGTTTATGGCTACACCTTC. Filled out from reference TRBV7-2 and TRBJ1-2, the complete variable domain reads GAGVSQSPSNKVTEKGKDVELRCDPISGHTALYWYRQSLGQGLEFLIYFQGNSAPDKSGLPSDRFSAERTGGSVSTLTIQRTQQEDSAVYLCASSPNRVVVYGYTFGSGTRLTVV.

J is TRBJ2-3 and V is TRBV5-4; TRBD2 is a possible D gene (5 bases). V was cut by 0 bases and J by 0 bases, with 11 bases left in between. The CDR3 runs 16 residues. Germline values: CDR1 SGHNT, CDR2 YYREEE (reference sequence). The CDR3: CASSLVGGGSTDTQYF. For the CDR3, the DNA is TGTGCCAGCAGCTTGGTGGGCGGAGGAAGCACAGATACGCAGTATTTT.

The chain couples TRBV5-4 to TRBJ1-1; D may be TRBD1 (5 bases). This CDR3 comprises 12 residues. Germline V gene sequence: CDR1 SGHNT, CDR2 YYREEE (reference sequence). Trimming removed 4 bases at V and 6 bases at J, with 10 bases between. The CDR3 loop is CASSPGRAEAFF. DNA of the CDR3: TGTGCCAGCAGCCCAGGGAGGGCTGAAGCTTTCTTT.